This T cell receptor beta chain was sequenced during a study of cytomegalovirus exposure and HLA in healthy donors (TCRdb year 2017). Notes on the research overall: According to a later analysis, the roughly 120 validation repertoires were produced on the same platform as the roughly 600 repertoires of the first cohort. The aim of the study was to test whether cataloging public T cell receptors could identify signatures of past pathogen exposure. A separate validation cohort of about 110 different subjects was used in addition to the approximately 610-subject first cohort. To predict cytomegalovirus infection status, the study brought together high-throughput TCR immunosequencing, statistical association of individual TCRs with disease status, and machine learning. Study-wide findings and limitations: The study gave a list of under 200 TCR beta chains associated with cytomegalovirus. In a later analysis, TCRs clustered in the first cohort were found to also tend to co-occur in the roughly 110 validation repertoires, with approximately 93% of cluster scores above 0. While some public TCRs were present in many individuals, most TCR sequences turned up only very rarely across donors. The classifier was reported to diagnose cytomegalovirus status with high specificity and sensitivity in both the original and validation cohorts. A later analysis lacked HLA typing for the validation cohort, so it scored co-occurrence in that cohort across all 120 or so repertoires. The authors suggested that the approach could potentially be extended to other disease states and immunological phenotypes. Three of the identified cytomegalovirus-associated TCR beta chains were confirmed in vitro to be specific for cytomegalovirus antigens.

To note about this clone: Its antigen has not been determined. Base qualities are not provided; no much larger clone lies one nucleotide away.

The V end gives up 4 bases and the J end 8 bases, leaving 4 bases in the junction not matched to a gene. From its cysteine to its phenylalanine, the CDR3 spans 11 amino acids. Only CDR3 DNA is held: 33 bases, read in frame from base 1. CDR1 and CDR2 are read off the germline V gene (reference sequence) as DFQATT and SNEGSKA. Library preparation was by the immunoSEQ multiplex PCR assay. In the authors' own workflow: A statistical classification framework was built for diagnosing cytomegalovirus status from the catalog of TCR beta chain sequences. Here the immuneACCESS table is served through TCRdb, limited to in-frame sequences with V and J called. Missing clones are a known gap in these copies; in checked studies unresolved V genes cover under half, and the rest lacks a known reason. The DNA gave D and trimming, while V, J and clone size come from that table. This sample has some 130,000 clones in its table, and almost 85% of those were observed once. The ten largest clones add up to 30% of the sample.

The donors belonged to the validation cohort of 90 to 150 subjects, which was separate from the roughly 680-subject first cohort. Sequencing was carried out using PBMCs. The rearranged chain carries TRBV20-1 and TRBJ1-2, with 7 bases matching TRBD1. This receptor was identified in a man in his thirties or forties in good health and CMV-seropositive. CDR3 sequence: CSAKGAGGYTF. At the DNA level, the sequence is TGCAGTGCTAAGGGGGCCGGGGGCTACACCTTC.